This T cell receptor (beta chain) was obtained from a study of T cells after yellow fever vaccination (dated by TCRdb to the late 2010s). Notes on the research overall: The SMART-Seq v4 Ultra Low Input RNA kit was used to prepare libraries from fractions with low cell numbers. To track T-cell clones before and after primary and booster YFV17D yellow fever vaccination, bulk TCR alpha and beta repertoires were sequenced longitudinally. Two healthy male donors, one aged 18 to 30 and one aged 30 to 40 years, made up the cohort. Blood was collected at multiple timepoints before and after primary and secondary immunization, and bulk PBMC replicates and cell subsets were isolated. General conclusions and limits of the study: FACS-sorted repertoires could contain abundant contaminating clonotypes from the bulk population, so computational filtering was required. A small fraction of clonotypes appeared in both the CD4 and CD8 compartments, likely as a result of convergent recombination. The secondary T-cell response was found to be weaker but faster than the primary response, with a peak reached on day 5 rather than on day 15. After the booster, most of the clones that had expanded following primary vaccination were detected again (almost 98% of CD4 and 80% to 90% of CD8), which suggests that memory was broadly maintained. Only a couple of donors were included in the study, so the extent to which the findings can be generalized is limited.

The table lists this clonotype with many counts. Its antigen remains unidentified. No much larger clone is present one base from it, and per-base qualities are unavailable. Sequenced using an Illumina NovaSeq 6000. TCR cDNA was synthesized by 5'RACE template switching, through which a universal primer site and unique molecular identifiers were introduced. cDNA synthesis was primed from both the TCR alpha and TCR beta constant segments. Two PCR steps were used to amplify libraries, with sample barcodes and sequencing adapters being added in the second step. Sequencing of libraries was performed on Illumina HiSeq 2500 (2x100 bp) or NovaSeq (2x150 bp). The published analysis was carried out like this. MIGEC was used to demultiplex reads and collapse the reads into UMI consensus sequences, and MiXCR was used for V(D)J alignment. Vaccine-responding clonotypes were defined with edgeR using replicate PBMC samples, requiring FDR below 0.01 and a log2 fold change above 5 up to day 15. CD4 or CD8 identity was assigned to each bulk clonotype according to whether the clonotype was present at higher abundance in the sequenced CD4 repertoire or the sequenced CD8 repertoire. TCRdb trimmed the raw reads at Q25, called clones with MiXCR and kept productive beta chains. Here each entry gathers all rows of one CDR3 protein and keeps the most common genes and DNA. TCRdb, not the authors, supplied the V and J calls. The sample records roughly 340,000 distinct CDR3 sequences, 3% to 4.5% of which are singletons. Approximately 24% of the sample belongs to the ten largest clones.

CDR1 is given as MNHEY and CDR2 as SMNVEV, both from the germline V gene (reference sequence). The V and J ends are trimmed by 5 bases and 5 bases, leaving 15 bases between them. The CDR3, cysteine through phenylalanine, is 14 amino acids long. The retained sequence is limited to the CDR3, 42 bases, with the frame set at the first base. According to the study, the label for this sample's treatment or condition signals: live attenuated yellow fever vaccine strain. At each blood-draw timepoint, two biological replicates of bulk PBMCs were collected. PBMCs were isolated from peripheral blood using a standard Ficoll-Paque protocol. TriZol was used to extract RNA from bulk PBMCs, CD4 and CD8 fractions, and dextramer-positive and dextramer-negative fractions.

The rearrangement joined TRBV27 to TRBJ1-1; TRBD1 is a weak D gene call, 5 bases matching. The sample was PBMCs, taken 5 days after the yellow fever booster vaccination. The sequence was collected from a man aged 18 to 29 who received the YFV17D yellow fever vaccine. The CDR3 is CASSRDGRGTEAFF. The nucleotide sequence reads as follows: TGTGCCAGCAGTAGGGACGGTAGAGGGACTGAAGCTTTCTTT.